This T cell receptor (beta chain) is drawn from a study of monozygotic twins with inflammatory bowel disease. The study's findings and limits: Evidence did not back any single strong signal or clonotype linked to IBD.

Germline assignment: CDR1 SGDLS and CDR2 YYNGEE. This CDR3 is built from 14 residues. Each of TCRalpha and TCRbeta cDNA went through two nested PCRs, lasting around 16 and 10 cycles. TCRdb re-called the 5' RACE reads; every CDR3 protein appears as one record, without DNA. Seen in this sample are just over 300,000 distinct CDR3 sequences; the ten most common clones hold over 5%. As regards this clonotype: Its antigen is as yet unknown.

V is TRBV9 and J is TRBJ1-1; the D call from TCRdb, TRBD1, cannot be confirmed without DNA. The sequence derives from a human donor with ulcerative colitis or Crohn's disease, or a healthy co-twin of an affected twin (not recorded which). The sample comprised blood. The CDR3 sequence: CASSVSGQTNEAFF.